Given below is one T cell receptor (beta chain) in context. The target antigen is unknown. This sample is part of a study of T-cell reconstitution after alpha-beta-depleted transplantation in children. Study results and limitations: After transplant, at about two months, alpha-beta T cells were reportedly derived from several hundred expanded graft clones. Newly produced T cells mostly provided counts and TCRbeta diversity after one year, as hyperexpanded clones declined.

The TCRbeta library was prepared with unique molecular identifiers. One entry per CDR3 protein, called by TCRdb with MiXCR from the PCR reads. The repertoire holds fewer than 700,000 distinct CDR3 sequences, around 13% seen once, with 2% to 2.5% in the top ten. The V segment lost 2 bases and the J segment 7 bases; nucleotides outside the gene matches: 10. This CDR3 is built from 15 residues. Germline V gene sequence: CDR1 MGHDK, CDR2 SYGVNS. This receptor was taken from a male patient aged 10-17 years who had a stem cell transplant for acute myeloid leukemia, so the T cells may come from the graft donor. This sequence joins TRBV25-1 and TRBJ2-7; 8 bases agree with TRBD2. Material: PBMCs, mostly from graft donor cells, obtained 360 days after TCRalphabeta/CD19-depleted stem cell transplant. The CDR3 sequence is CASSEPRGGAREQYF. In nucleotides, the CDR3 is TGTGCCAGCAGTGAACCTCGGGGGGGGGCTCGAGAGCAGTACTTC.